Below, 12 T cell receptor beta chains from the same sample are listed, as sequenced in a study of PD-1 blockade in classical Hodgkin lymphoma. Time point meaning: cycle 4 day 1 (C4D1), after 5 to 7 weeks of nivolumab. Brentuximab vedotin exposure varied, and every patient relapsed after autologous stem cell transplantation. Profiled with immunoSEQ multiplex PCR; TCRdb holds only in-frame clones, not every one. The table includes about 23,000 clones, 85% to 90% detected once. The sample here was peripheral blood mononuclear cells (PBMCs), taken before the fourth cycle of nivolumab. All receptors come from a human donor with classical Hodgkin lymphoma.

Only one count was recorded for this clone. The chain combines TRBV7-6 with TRBJ1-6; D remains ambiguous. V was clipped by 6 bases and J by 1 base, with 1 base between them. CDR3 length: 12 residues. Germline CDR1 and CDR2: SGHVS and FNYEAQ. CDR3 region: CASSSYNSPLHF. In DNA form, the CDR3 reads TGTGCCAGCAGTTCCTATAATTCACCCCTCCACTTT.

The gene calls are TRBV2 and TRBJ2-5, with 11 bases identical to TRBD1. V shed 4 bases, J shed 5 bases, and the junction held 6 bases outside the gene matches. Germline-derived CDR1 and CDR2 are SNHLY and FYNNEI. The length of the CDR3 is 15 residues. CDR3: CASSGTGGRLETQYF. The CDR3 DNA reads TGTGCCAGCAGTGGGACAGGGGGCCGCCTGGAGACCCAGTACTTC.

This chain joins TRBV19 and TRBJ2-7, with 9 nucleotides matching TRBD2. The V and J ends lost 2 bases and 1 base, in that order; junction bases with no gene match: 3. This CDR3 has 15 amino acids. CDR1 and CDR2 (germline): LNHDA, SQIVND (reference sequence). As DNA, the CDR3 is TGTGCCAGTAGTATATCTAGCGGGATTTCCTACGAGCAGTACTTC. Its protein is CASSISSGISYEQYF.

The chain recombines TRBV29-1 with TRBJ1-1; 12 bases align to TRBD1. This CDR3 is 14 amino acids long. The germline CDR1 and CDR2 sequences are SQVTM and ANQGSEA. The CDR3 DNA sequence: TGCACCGGGGGACAGGGGGCTGGGTACACTGAAGCTTTCTTT. It translates to CTGGQGAGYTEAFF.

This clone has only one observation. The genes are TRBV5-1 and TRBJ1-5; a possible D gene is TRBD1 (5 bases). Trimming removed 0 bases from V and 7 bases from J, with 11 bases in between. The CDR3 consists of 14 residues. The V gene's germline CDR1 is SGHRS and CDR2 YFSETQ. CDR3 residues: CASSLDGSGQPQHF. DNA for the CDR3: TGCGCCAGCAGCTTGGATGGGTCAGGGCAGCCCCAGCATTTT.

This clone was found once. V is TRBV9 and J is TRBJ2-2; a weak D match, TRBD2 (5 bases). Germline lookup yields CDR1 SGDLS and CDR2 YYNGEE. The CDR3 runs to 15 residues. The V end lost 0 bases, the J end lost 5 bases, and 11 bases lay between the germline ends. In DNA, the CDR3 is TGTGCCAGCAGCGTAGACCCTAGCTTAACCGGGGAGCTGTTTTTT. This encodes CASSVDPSLTGELFF. Full variable domain (rest looked up from reference TRBV9 and TRBJ2-2): DSGVTQTPKHLITATGQRVTLRCSPRSGDLSVYWYQQSLDQGLQFLIQYYNGEERAKGNILERFSAQQFPDLHSELNLSSLELGDSALYFCASSVDPSLTGELFFGEGSRLTVL.

This chain links TRBV15 with TRBJ2-7; D may be TRBD1 or TRBD2 (6 bases each). Deletions cut 0 bases from V and 11 bases from J, with 20 bases between. Per the germline V gene, CDR1 is LNHNV and CDR2 is YYDKDF (reference sequence). The CDR3 has 15 residues. DNA for the CDR3: TGTGCCACCAGCAGAGACCCTACAGGGACGGGGGCCAAGTACTTC. Translating it yields CATSRDPTGTGAKYF.

This chain uses TRBV4-2 with TRBJ1-1; D is uncertain. The CDR3 totals 14 residues. CDR1 is LGHNA and CDR2 is YNFKEQ in the germline V gene. Trimming took off 5 bases at V and 6 bases at J, with 16 bases between the two ends. CDR3 region: CASSVRPEVAEAFF. CDR3 coding DNA: TGTGCCAGCAGCGTTCGCCCAGAGGTCGCTGAAGCTTTCTTT.

This clone was picked up one time. The chain couples TRBV5-5 to TRBJ2-5, with 8 bases fitting TRBD1. Looked up from germline, CDR1 is SGHKS and CDR2 is YYEKEE (reference sequence). The J segment lost 4 bases and the V segment lost 4 bases, leaving 6 bases of the junction unmatched. The CDR3 has 14 residues. The CDR3 reads CASSKPTGAETQYF. Here the CDR3 DNA reads TGTGCCAGCAGCAAACCGACAGGGGCAGAGACCCAGTACTTC.

The gene calls are TRBV10-2 and TRBJ1-2, with 8 positions matching TRBD1. The J segment lost 4 bases and the V segment lost 6 bases, leaving 10 bases of the junction unmatched. The CDR3 totals 15 residues. In germline, CDR1 is WSHSY, CDR2 SAAADI. CDR3 bases: TGCGCCAGCAGCCCCACTGGACAGGGTGGCTATGGCTACACCTTC. It encodes CASSPTGQGGYGYTF.

V and J are TRBV11-2 and TRBJ1-3; TRBD1 matches 7 bases. Unmatched junction bases numbered 6, after V lost 0 bases and J lost 4 bases. From germline, CDR1 is SGHAT and CDR2 FQNNGV. CDR3 size: 16 residues. CDR3 nucleotides: TGTGCCAGCAGCTTAGATGGCAGGGGGACAGGAAACACCATATATTTT. Amino acids: CASSLDGRGTGNTIYF.

This clone was seen more than once but under ten times. The chain carries TRBV5-1 and TRBJ1-1, with D possibly being TRBD1 (6 bases). The CDR3 sequence is 13 residues long. V was shortened by 4 bases and J by 1 base, with 8 bases between the two germline ends. CDR1 and CDR2 from the germline V gene are SGHRS and YFSETQ. The CDR3 bases are TGCGCCAGCAGCCTGACAGGGAACACTGAAGCTTTCTTT. This codes for CASSLTGNTEAFF.